This TCR beta chain is from a study of OX40 agonist ivuxolimab in advanced cancers. Study overall: Anti-PD-1, anti-PD-L1 or anti-CTLA-4 therapy given earlier was allowed, and approximately 40% had some.

Sequencing was performed with immunoSEQ multiplex PCR; in TCRdb, only in-frame clones are kept and a portion is missing. The sample has just under 80,000 clones, 70% to 90% seen once; the top ten hold 0.3% to 0.45%. V lost 3 bases and J lost 5, with 6 bases in between. The CDR3 spans 12 residues. CDR1 is SGHNT and CDR2 is YYREEE in the germline V gene (reference sequence). The chain recombines TRBV5-4 with TRBJ2-1; no clear D. This TCR was recovered from an adult with an advanced solid tumor such as melanoma, head and neck, liver or kidney cancer. Specimen: CD4+ or CD8+ T cells sorted from blood, collected in a trial of the OX40 agonist ivuxolimab. The CDR3 loop reads CASSSPNNEQFF. Here the CDR3 DNA reads TGTGCCAGCAGCTCCCCTAACAATGAGCAGTTCTTC.